Listed here are 25 T cell receptor beta chains from one sample, sequenced in a study of HIV-infected patients and healthy controls. MiXCR, run by TCRdb on the 5' RACE reads, gives a single entry per CDR3 protein. Here the sample spans under 20,000 distinct CDR3 sequences, about a sixth being singletons. Specimen: CD8+ T cells from blood. The receptors were sampled from a human donor in good health.

This clonotype counts as medium-sized (0.01 to 0.1%). The V and J genes are TRBV18 and TRBJ2-5; maybe TRBD2 (5 bases). The CDR3 has 13 amino acids. Germline values: CDR1 KGHSH, CDR2 LQKENI. V was clipped by 3 bases and J by 7 bases, with 12 bases between them. The CDR3 protein is CASSPEDRGTQYF. CDR3 bases: TGTGCCAGCTCACCGGAGGACCGGGGGACCCAGTACTTC.

This chain joins TRBV11-1 and TRBJ2-1, with D perhaps TRBD1 (5 bases). In germline, CDR1 is SGHAT, CDR2 FQDESV (reference sequence). The CDR3 extends over 11 amino acids. Trimming shortened V by 6 bases and J by 7 bases, and 7 bases separated the two germline ends. CDR3 region: CASRGENEQFF. In DNA, the CDR3 is TGTGCCAGCAGAGGGGAAAATGAGCAGTTCTTC.

In this sample, this clonotype turned up a few times. The gene calls are TRBV7-9 and TRBJ1-4, with 9 bases that match TRBD1. Trimming at V came to 5 bases and at J to 7 bases, leaving 11 bases not matched to a gene. Germline CDR1 is SEHNR and CDR2 is FQNEAQ (reference sequence). The CDR3 runs to 16 residues. CDR3: CASSPPGQGLGEKLFF. CDR3 DNA sequence: TGTGCCAGCAGCCCGCCGGGACAGGGACTAGGTGAAAAACTGTTTTTT. The entire variable domain, with the rest obtained from reference TRBV7-9 and TRBJ1-4, is as follows: DTGVSQNPRHKITKRGQNVTFRCDPISEHNRLYWYRQTLGQGPEFLTYFQNEAQLEKSRLLSDRFSAERPKGSFSTLEIQRTEQGDSAMYLCASSPPGQGLGEKLFFGSGTQLSVL.

This clonotype was detected ten times or more. The V and J genes are TRBV3-1 and TRBJ2-5; tentatively, D is TRBD2 (6 bases). From germline, CDR1 is LGHDT and CDR2 YNNKEL (reference sequence). Trimming stripped 4 bases from V and 3 bases from J, with 12 bases between. This CDR3 has 14 amino acids. This chain's CDR3 is CASSRERVEETQYF. The CDR3 DNA sequence: TGTGCCAGCAGCCGGGAGCGGGTCGAAGAGACCCAGTACTTC.

This clonotype was detected many times. The chain joins TRBV3-1 to TRBJ2-6; either TRBD1 or TRBD2 may fit D (6 bases each). Per germline, CDR1 LGHDT and CDR2 YNNKEL (reference sequence). The CDR3 is made up of 18 amino acids. V lost 3 bases, J lost 0 bases, and 15 bases lay in between. CDR3 nucleotides: TGTGCCAGCAGCCATCCCGGGGGCGCCTACTCTGGGGCCAACGTCCTGACTTTC. The encoded protein is CASSHPGGAYSGANVLTF.

This clonotype was found a few times. The gene calls are TRBV7-2 and TRBJ2-5, with TRBD2 as a possible D gene (6 bases). Trimming took off 1 base at V and 5 bases at J, with 23 bases between the two ends. Germline CDR1 reads SGHTA; CDR2 reads FQGNSA. The length of the CDR3 is 18 residues. CDR3 sequence reads: CASSLDVEWGLPLETQYF. CDR3 nucleotide sequence: TGTGCCAGCAGCTTAGATGTCGAGTGGGGACTCCCCCTCGAGACCCAGTACTTC.

This clonotype was observed many times. The CDR3 loop is CSAPEGWGAEAFF. The CDR3 DNA follows: TGCAGTGCTCCGGAGGGTTGGGGGGCTGAAGCTTTCTTT. The genes are TRBV20-1 and TRBJ1-1; D might be TRBD1 (5 bases). Trimming stripped 5 bases from V and 6 bases from J, with 16 bases between. Germline values: CDR1 DFQATT, CDR2 SNEGSKA (reference sequence). CDR3 length: 13 amino acids.

This clonotype has at least ten counts. The chain recombines TRBV7-8 with TRBJ2-7; 13 bases are shared with TRBD2. CDR1 and CDR2 from the germline V gene are SGHVS and FQNEAQ. This CDR3 contains 16 residues. J lost 4 bases, V lost 5 bases, and 8 bases had no gene match. The CDR3 sequence is CASSHAGTSGIYEQYF. The CDR3 DNA reads TGTGCCAGCAGCCATGCCGGGACTAGCGGGATTTACGAGCAGTACTTC.

This clonotype has ten or more counts. The chain combines TRBV20-1 with TRBJ2-1; 9 positions match TRBD2. V trimming: 0 bases; J trimming: 8 bases; junction bases outside the gene matches: 20. This CDR3 contains 19 residues. Per germline, CDR1 DFQATT and CDR2 SNEGSKA (reference sequence). CDR3 region: CSARDLGSGSPLSFDEQFF. The CDR3, as DNA: TGCAGTGCTAGAGATCTTGGTAGCGGGAGTCCCCTAAGTTTTGATGAGCAGTTCTTC.

CDR3 sequence reads: CASSLWEGQINTEAFF. DNA of the CDR3: TGTGCCAGCAGTTTATGGGAAGGACAGATCAACACTGAAGCTTTCTTT. The chain couples TRBV28 to TRBJ1-1, with a weak D call TRBD1 (6 bases). The CDR3 length is 16 residues. The ends were cut back, 0 bases at V and 2 bases at J, with 13 bases in the middle. CDR1 is MDHEN and CDR2 is SYDVKM in the germline V gene.

The rearrangement uses TRBV28 and TRBJ2-3; 9 bases line up with TRBD1. With 2 bases clipped from V and 4 bases from J, the junction kept 4 bases outside the gene matches. This CDR3 comprises 15 residues. Germline V gives CDR1 MDHEN, CDR2 SYDVKM. The CDR3: CASSLEQGAADTQYF. The CDR3 nucleotides read TGTGCCAGCAGTTTAGAACAGGGGGCAGCAGATACGCAGTATTTT.

This chain joins TRBV4-2 and TRBJ2-7, with 7 bases identical to TRBD2. The trim removed 0 bases at V and 1 base at J, leaving 3 bases unmatched. CDR3 length: 15 residues. The germline V gene encodes CDR1 LGHNA and CDR2 YNFKEQ. The chain's CDR3 is CASSQDPGGSYEQYF. The CDR3 coding sequence is TGTGCCAGCAGCCAAGACCCGGGAGGATCCTACGAGCAGTACTTC.

This clonotype has ten or more counts. V gene TRBV14 combines with J gene TRBJ2-5, with 7 bases identical to TRBD1. The CDR3 is made up of 14 amino acids. Germline CDR1 SGHDN, CDR2 FVKESK. Trimming took 0 bases from V and 2 from J; bases not matched to a gene: 0. CDR3 sequence (DNA): TGTGCCAGCAGCCAAGAGGACAGGCAAGAGACCCAGTACTTC. Its protein product is CASSQEDRQETQYF.

This clonotype has more than one count but fewer than ten. The chain links TRBV12-3 or TRBV12-4 to TRBJ2-1; TRBD2 matches 10 bases. The CDR3 totals 16 residues. J gave up 0 bases and V 6 bases, and 5 bases lay outside the gene matches. CDR3 coding DNA: TGTGCCAGCAGGAGCGGGGGGGGACACTCCTACAATGAGCAGTTCTTC. This translates into CASRSGGGHSYNEQFF.

This clonotype was seen repeatedly, ten times or more. The CDR3 bases are TGCGCCAGCAGTCAACGAACGGAGGGCGAGACCCAGTACTTC. Protein sequence: CASSQRTEGETQYF. V is TRBV23-1 and J is TRBJ2-5, with D perhaps TRBD2 (6 bases). TRBV23-1 is designated an ORF whose function remains uncertain. V was clipped by 2 bases and J by 5 bases, with 12 bases between them. The CDR3 spans 14 residues.

CDR3 bases: TGTGCCAGCAGGAGAGGGGGCGCGTCCAAAAACATTCAGTACTTC. Protein sequence: CASRRGGASKNIQYF. The chain carries TRBV2 and TRBJ2-4; 7 positions match TRBD1. V lost 6 bases to trimming and J lost 2 bases; unmatched junction nucleotides: 7. Per the germline V gene, CDR1 is SNHLY and CDR2 is FYNNEI. The CDR3 totals 15 residues.

There are many counts of this clonotype. The rearrangement links TRBV6-2 or TRBV6-3 to TRBJ2-1; D not certain. This CDR3 is 14 amino acids long. CDR1 is MNHEY and CDR2 is SVGEGT in the germline V gene. The V end lost 0 bases, the J end lost 10 bases, and 13 bases lay between the germline ends. The CDR3 loop reads CASSYSIEGQEQFF. CDR3 sequence (DNA): TGTGCCAGCAGTTACTCGATTGAAGGGCAGGAGCAGTTCTTC.

This clonotype was detected many times. The chain recombines TRBV5-1 with TRBJ2-3, with TRBD2 matching 10 bases. The CDR3 consists of 16 residues. V lost 1 base to trimming and J lost 5 bases; unmatched junction nucleotides: 7. CDR1 is SGHRS and CDR2 is YFSETQ in the germline V gene. The CDR3 is CASSLSSGGTGDTQYF. For the CDR3, the DNA is TGCGCCAGCAGCTTGTCTAGCGGGGGAACCGGAGATACGCAGTATTTT.

This clonotype was found many times. The chain has TRBV28 and TRBJ1-1, with a tentative D call TRBD1 (5 bases). Germline CDR1 and CDR2: MDHEN and SYDVKM. Trimming pared 5 bases from V and 5 bases from J, leaving 12 bases between. This CDR3 is 13 amino acids long. CDR3 DNA: TGTGCCAGCAGTCGGGACGGGAAGACTGAAGCTTTCTTT. Translating gives CASSRDGKTEAFF.

This clonotype was detected only a few times. The rearrangement joins TRBV30 to TRBJ2-7; 7 bases are shared with TRBD2. V shed 3 bases and J 7 bases; nucleotides not matched to a gene: 0. This CDR3 is built from 10 residues. Germline V gene data show CDR1 as GTSNPN and CDR2 as SVGIG (reference sequence). Here the CDR3 DNA reads TGTGCCTGGAGCGGGGGGGAGCAGTACTTC. Amino acid sequence: CAWSGGEQYF.

This clonotype was observed at least ten times. The chain uses TRBV20-1 and TRBJ1-1, with D possibly TRBD1 on 5 matching bases. The V end lost 3 bases, the J end lost 4 bases, and 15 bases lay between the germline ends. The germline gives CDR1 DFQATT, CDR2 SNEGSKA (reference sequence). The CDR3 runs 14 residues. CDR3 sequence reads: CSASPAPGGTEAFF. DNA for the CDR3: TGCAGTGCTAGCCCGGCCCCGGGGGGCACTGAAGCTTTCTTT.

Ten or more counts support this clonotype. V and J are TRBV3-1 and TRBJ1-1; TRBD1 might be the D (5 bases). Germline-derived CDR1 and CDR2 are LGHDT and YNNKEL (reference sequence). The CDR3 loop spans 14 amino acids. Trimming stripped 0 bases from V and 3 bases from J, with 8 bases between. The CDR3 is CASSQDGGDTEAFF. As DNA, the CDR3 is TGTGCCAGCAGCCAAGACGGAGGGGACACTGAAGCTTTCTTT.

This clonotype showed up just a few times. CDR3 residues: CASSQDEGRWAGENEKLFF. The DNA of the CDR3 is TGCGCCAGCAGCCAAGATGAGGGGAGGTGGGCAGGGGAGAATGAAAAACTGTTTTTT. The chain combines TRBV4-3 with TRBJ1-4, with D maybe TRBD1 (6 bases). V dropped 0 bases and J dropped 5 bases, with 22 bases sitting between them. Germline values: CDR1 LGHNA, CDR2 YSLEER. CDR3 length equals 19 residues.

Remarks on this clonotype: A read error may be the cause here, since a much bigger clone is one base away. The chain has TRBV12-3 or TRBV12-4 and TRBJ2-1, with 7 bases matching TRBD2. V was clipped by 3 bases and J by 3 bases; unmatched bases: 5. The CDR3 contains 15 residues. The CDR3 is CASSLGLTDYNEQFF. In DNA form, the CDR3 reads TGTGCCAGCAGTTTGGGACTAACGGACTACAATGAGCAGTTCTTC.

The table lists this clonotype with many counts. V usage is TRBV13 and J usage is TRBJ2-1; D is ambiguous. Germline loops: CDR1 PRHDT, CDR2 FYEKMQ (reference sequence). This CDR3 is 14 amino acids long. V dropped 0 bases and J dropped 4 bases, with 7 bases sitting between them. This CDR3 is CASSLGTQYNEQFF. For the CDR3, the DNA is TGTGCCAGCAGCTTAGGAACTCAGTACAATGAGCAGTTCTTC.